Below, 3 T cell receptor beta chains from the same sample are listed, as sequenced in a study of T cells in Graves' hyperthyroidism and ophthalmopathy. Amplification targeted TCR beta CDR3 regions from RNA transcripts. Researchers ran a first-round RT-PCR on the TCR CDR3 using the HTBI primer set. TCRdb passed the multiplex PCR reads through MiXCR, listing each CDR3 protein once. Of some 690,000 distinct CDR3 sequences detected, 15% to 20% appear once; the ten largest clones hold about 16%. The source material was blood. These receptors all come from a man aged 45-60 years with Graves' hyperthyroidism.

This clonotype appeared many times. The chain joins TRBV10-3 to TRBJ2-5, with D perhaps TRBD1 or TRBD2 (5 bases each). Between the trimmed V and J ends, which lost 2 bases and 2 bases, there was a span of 15 bases. The germline V gene encodes CDR1 ENHRY and CDR2 SYGVKD. This CDR3 has 16 residues. The CDR3 loop reads CAISEIMGDTQETQYF. The CDR3, as DNA: TGTGCCATCAGTGAGATTATGGGGGATACACAAGAGACCCAGTACTTC.

This clonotype has a count of ten or more. The genes are TRBV6-5 and TRBJ1-1; D call uncertain. Germline V gene sequence: CDR1 MNHEY, CDR2 SVGAGI. The CDR3 contains 15 residues. V lost 0 bases to trimming and J lost 4 bases, with 12 bases between them. DNA for the CDR3: TGTGCCAGCAGTTACTCGAATCGGGGAGCCACTGAAGCTTTCTTT. Its protein product is CASSYSNRGATEAFF.

This clonotype has at least ten counts. The chain is built from TRBV2 and TRBJ1-2; 8 nucleotides agree with TRBD1. V lost 5 bases, J lost 3 bases, and 5 bases stayed unmatched. Germline assignment: CDR1 SNHLY and CDR2 FYNNEI. The CDR3 contains 14 residues. The CDR3 DNA reads as TGTGCCAGCAGTCGGACAGGGATGGACTATGGCTACACCTTC. Translated: CASSRTGMDYGYTF.